Following are 2 T cell receptor beta chains from one sample sequenced in a study of T cell responses to AZD1222 COVID-19 vaccine. Using immunoSEQ multiplex PCR, the repertoire was profiled, and TCRdb retains in-frame clones only, with some absent. This sample carries just under 95,000 clones, about 88% of them seen once, and the ten largest clones take about 14%. Sequenced here: peripheral blood, sampled on day 0 of AZD1222 vaccination. These TCRs come from an adult in good health.

The rearrangement uses TRBV14 and TRBJ1-6, with a tentative D call TRBD1 (5 bases). The CDR3 spans 13 residues. Trimming left V 3 bases short and J 8 bases short, with 8 bases between. CDR1 is SGHDN, CDR2 FVKESK, per germline. The chain's CDR3 is CASSQQGYSPLHF. The CDR3, as DNA: TGTGCCAGCAGCCAGCAGGGCTATTCACCCCTCCACTTT. Together with reference TRBV14 and TRBJ1-6, the CDR3 gives the full variable domain: EAGVTQFPSHSVIEKGQTVTLRCDPISGHDNLYWYRRVMGKEIKFLLHFVKESKQDESGMPNNRFLAERTGGTYSTLKVQPAELEDSGVYFCASSQQGYSPLHFGNGTRLTVT.

This rearrangement joins TRBV28 to TRBJ1-1, with D possibly TRBD1 on 6 matching bases. Germline loops: CDR1 MDHEN, CDR2 SYDVKM. V dropped 1 base and J dropped 0 bases, with 18 bases sitting between them. This CDR3 is 18 amino acids long. CDR3 DNA sequence: TGTGCCAGCAGTTTATTAAAGACTACCGGGACACTGAACACTGAAGCTTTCTTT. This codes for CASSLLKTTGTLNTEAFF.